Listed below are T cell receptor beta chains from one sample, sequenced in a study of cytotoxic CD8 clonotypes in ibrutinib-treated CLL. Clones were sequenced by immunoSEQ multiplex PCR, and TCRdb holds only the in-frame ones, with some missing. Of 45,000 to 50,000 clones in the sample, roughly 57% were seen once. The sample here was PBMCs, taken after 12 months of ibrutinib treatment. The source is a human donor with chronic lymphocytic leukemia. Each CDR3 is given with its conserved first and last residue. Each record gives: J gene, V gene, clone size, D gene, CDR3 DNA, CDR3 protein. A D gene is named only where the DNA matches it firmly. Size tells how often a clone was seen (once, few, many) or the class of an expanded clone, and some rows leave it out.

>TRBJ1-1|TRBV25-1|few|NA
TGTGCCAGCAGTGAATCCCGGGACACTGAAGCTTTCTTT
CASSESRDTEAFF
>TRBJ2-2|TRBV7-6|NA|NA
TGTGCCAGCAGCTTAGAGGGGGACGCGAACACCGGGGAGCTGTTTTTT
CASSLEGDANTGELFF
>TRBJ1-5|TRBV2|NA|NA
TGTGCCAGCAGTGAAGGGGATTTCCAGCCCCAGCATTTT
CASSEGDFQPQHF
>TRBJ2-3|TRBV14|NA|NA
TGTGCCAGCAGCCGACTAGGGGACTTCATAGATACGCAGTATTTT
CASSRLGDFIDTQYF
>TRBJ2-6|TRBV7-9|NA|NA
TGTGCCAGCAGCTTAGGCACAGCAGGGGCCAACGTCCTGACTTTC
CASSLGTAGANVLTF
>TRBJ2-1|TRBV2|NA|TRBD2
TGTGCCAGCACTCCTGGGACTAGCGGGGGCGGGTATGAGCAGTTCTTC
CASTPGTSGGGYEQFF
>TRBJ1-1|TRBV2|NA|NA
TGTGCCAGCAGACCTTTGGACAGGAACACTGAAGCTTTCTTT
CASRPLDRNTEAFF
>TRBJ2-5|TRBV5-4|NA|NA
TGTGCCAGCAGCTTGGCGGGAGTGATTGAGACCCAGTACTTC
CASSLAGVIETQYF
>TRBJ2-3|TRBV5-1|NA|TRBD1
TGCGCCAGCAGCTTGGTACCACAGGGGGGTAGCACAGATACGCAGTATTTT
CASSLVPQGGSTDTQYF
>TRBJ1-2|TRBV5-6|once|NA
TGTGCCAGCAGCTTGAGCCCCCCGGGCTACACCTTC
CASSLSPPGYTF
>TRBJ2-3|TRBV5-4|NA|NA
TGTGCCAGCAGCTTGGGCGGGAAGACAGATACGCAGTATTTT
CASSLGGKTDTQYF
>TRBJ2-7|TRBV18|NA|NA
TGTGCCAGCTCACCAGGAGCAGGGGCGACCTCAACCCTAATCGAGCAGTACTTC
CASSPGAGATSTLIEQYF
>TRBJ1-1|TRBV6-6|NA|TRBD1
TGTGCCAGCACCGGGACAGTTGGGACTGAAGCTTTCTTT
CASTGTVGTEAFF
>TRBJ2-3|TRBV5-1|few|TRBD2
TGCGCCAGCAGCTCCGAACTAGCGGGAGGAGTGGATACGCAGTATTTT
CASSSELAGGVDTQYF
>TRBJ1-4|TRBV15|NA|NA
TGTGCCACCAGCAGTAGGACAACTAATGAAAAACTGTTTTTT
CATSSRTTNEKLFF
>TRBJ2-7|TRBV7-9|NA|NA
TGTGCCAGCAGCTTTGGTGCCAACGAGCAGTACTTC
CASSFGANEQYF
>TRBJ2-5|TRBV5-1|NA|NA
TGCGCCAGCAGCTTGGGCTTATCGGAGCAGTACTTC
CASSLGLSEQYF
>TRBJ1-2|TRBV14|NA|NA
TGTGCCAGCAGCCAGCGCGGGGGATTCGCAGCGTATGGCTACACCTTC
CASSQRGGFAAYGYTF
>TRBJ2-1|TRBV7-6|NA|TRBD2
TGTGCCAGCAGCTTAGCTCTGCGGGAGGGCGGTGAGCAGTTCTTC
CASSLALREGGEQFF
>TRBJ1-5|TRBV6-5|NA|NA
TGTGCCAGCGGGGGGAATCAGCCCCAGCATTTT
CASGGNQPQHF
>TRBJ1-2|TRBV27|NA|NA
TGTGCCAGCAGTTTAAACAGGGTCGCGATCAATGGCTACACCTTC
CASSLNRVAINGYTF
>TRBJ2-7|TRBV2|many|NA
TGTGCCAGCGGTTACGCATACGAGCAGTACTTC
CASGYAYEQYF
>TRBJ1-5|TRBV5-1|few|NA
TGCGCCAGCAGCTTTTCCGGGGGCCAAAATCAGCCCCAGCATTTT
CASSFSGGQNQPQHF
>TRBJ2-7|TRBV20-1|many|NA
TGCAGTGCCCCACTATACTACGAGCAGTACTTC
CSAPLYYEQYF
>TRBJ2-3|TRBV30|NA|TRBD2
TGTGCCTGGACCATTAGGACTAGCGGGAGAACAGATACGCAGTATTTT
CAWTIRTSGRTDTQYF
>TRBJ2-3|TRBV5-1|NA|TRBD1
TGCGCCAGCAGCTTGGGAATGGACAGGGGGCAAGATACGCAGTATTTT
CASSLGMDRGQDTQYF
>TRBJ1-2|TRBV2|NA|NA
TGTGCCAGCAGTGAATCGGGCAGGGTGGTTGGTGGCTACACCTTC
CASSESGRVVGGYTF
>TRBJ2-1|TRBV5-4|few|TRBD1
TGTGCCAGCAGCTTGGACAGGGGTCTCCACAATGAGCAGTTCTTC
CASSLDRGLHNEQFF
>TRBJ1-2|TRBV28|large|NA
TGTGCCAGCAGTACGACAGCGCCCTTCTATGGCTACACCTTC
CASSTTAPFYGYTF
>TRBJ1-1|TRBV13|few|NA
TGTGCCAGCAGCACACAAGGGCAGGGTATTGAAGCTTTCTTT
CASSTQGQGIEAFF
>TRBJ1-1|TRBV6-6|NA|NA
TGTGCCAGCACCTTGATACAGGTAATGGGCACTGAAGCTTTCTTT
CASTLIQVMGTEAFF
>TRBJ2-5|TRBV5-5|NA|NA
TGTGCCAGCAGCTTGGATGCGTATACAAATGGAGAGACCCAGTACTTC
CASSLDAYTNGETQYF
>TRBJ1-2|TRBV6-4|NA|TRBD1
TGTGCCAGCAGTGACTCCGGGACAGGGTCGGGAGGCTACACCTTC
CASSDSGTGSGGYTF
>TRBJ2-5|TRBV20-1|once|TRBD2
TGCAGTGCTCCTAGCGGGAGTGCCCAGTACTTC
CSAPSGSAQYF
>TRBJ1-6|TRBV4-1|NA|NA
TGCGCCAGCAGCCAAGATAAGGATACCCTCCACTTT
CASSQDKDTLHF
>TRBJ2-7|TRBV5-4|NA|TRBD2
TGTGCCAGCAGCTTGCTAGCGGCCACTAGCTCCTACGAGCAGTACTTC
CASSLLAATSSYEQYF
>TRBJ2-7|TRBV18|NA|NA
TGTGCCAGCTCAGTCGAGACAGATGTCTACGAGCAGTACTTC
CASSVETDVYEQYF
>TRBJ1-2|TRBV28|NA|NA
TGTGCCAGCAGTTTCGGTCAGAACTTCTATGGCTACACCTTC
CASSFGQNFYGYTF
>TRBJ2-1|TRBV5-1|NA|TRBD2
TGCGCCAGCAGCGAGCTAGCGGGATCCTACAATGAGCAGTTCTTC
CASSELAGSYNEQFF